This T cell receptor (beta chain) was recovered during a study of shared clonotypes between healthy human individuals. On this clone itself: Antigen specificity is unknown.

Study-level points and caveats: About 5% was the fraction of naive CD4 clonotypes found shared across four donors.

Germline CDR1 SEHNR, CDR2 FQNEAQ (reference sequence). The ends were cut back, 2 bases at V and 5 bases at J, with 10 bases in the middle. This CDR3 spans 15 amino acids. Every immunoSEQ plate was one replicate of a subset's evenly spread DNA. About 30,000 T cell genomes, or approximately 0.2 ug DNA, went into the sorted-subset replicate PCRs. The table came from immunoSEQ multiplex PCR; TCRdb's copy has only in-frame clones and leaves some out. This table has around 690,000 clones, roughly 88% appearing once. Source material: memory CD8+ T cells from PBMCs. Subset specified: CD45RO+ cells pooled with CCR7-negative TemRA cells. The clonotype was recovered from a man between 18 and 35 years old in good health. Some clones in this sample may be carry-over from other donors' samples. This rearrangement joins TRBV7-9 to TRBJ1-6; D gene unclear. The CDR3 loop reads CASSLTASNNSPLHF. CDR3 DNA sequence: TGTGCCAGCAGCTTAACAGCTTCTAATAATTCACCCCTCCACTTT.